Below, 8 T cell receptor beta chains from the same sample are listed, as sequenced in a study of T-cell memory formation after mild COVID-19. TCRdb reanalysed the 5' RACE reads using MiXCR and keeps one entry per CDR3 protein. The sample includes about 130,000 distinct CDR3 sequences, over 15% of them seen just once. The sample taken for sequencing was PBMCs or a T cell subset sorted from them (not recorded which). The receptors shown here come from a man aged 18 to 35 who had mild COVID-19 (a few samples of this study predate the infection). Cell type and time point are not known.

This clonotype was picked up a small number of times. V gene TRBV5-1 combines with J gene TRBJ1-2; D ambiguous. Germline CDR1 SGHRS, CDR2 YFSETQ. The CDR3 has 14 residues. Trimming pared 0 bases from V and 4 bases from J, leaving 10 bases between. CDR3 sequence: CASSLADVAYGYTF. Written as DNA, the CDR3 is TGCGCCAGCAGCTTGGCGGATGTTGCCTATGGCTACACCTTC.

CDR3 sequence: CASSSTGTLKETQYF. The CDR3 region has the DNA TGCGCCAGCAGCTCAACAGGGACATTAAAAGAGACCCAGTACTTC. V usage is TRBV5-1 and J usage is TRBJ2-5; tentatively, D is TRBD1 (6 bases). Germline-derived CDR1 and CDR2 are SGHRS and YFSETQ. The CDR3 length is 15 residues. Deletions cut 3 bases from V and 3 bases from J, with 15 bases between.

The chain employs TRBV12-3 or TRBV12-4 and TRBJ1-1; 7 nucleotides agree with TRBD1. CDR3 length: 14 residues. The trim removed 5 bases at V and 6 bases at J, leaving 9 bases unmatched. As DNA, the CDR3 is TGTGCCAGCAGTGCCGACAGGGTCAGGGCTGAAGCTTTCTTT. This gives the protein CASSADRVRAEAFF.

This clonotype was counted a few times. The chain carries TRBV5-6 and TRBJ2-3, with 7 bases lining up with TRBD2. Germline-derived CDR1 and CDR2 are SGHDT and YYEEEE. This CDR3 spans 14 amino acids. The J segment lost 2 bases and the V segment lost 3 bases, leaving 3 bases of the junction unmatched. DNA for the CDR3: TGTGCCAGCAGCTGGGGGGGAGCCACAGATACGCAGTATTTT. It encodes CASSWGGATDTQYF. The variable domain in full, with the rest retrieved from reference TRBV5-6 and TRBJ2-3, is DAGVTQSPTHLIKTRGQQVTLRCSPKSGHDTVSWYQQALGQGPQFIFQYYEEEERQRGNFPDRFSGHQFPNYSSELNVNALLLGDSALYLCASSWGGATDTQYFGPGTRLTVL.

This clonotype has at least ten counts. The rearrangement links TRBV1 to TRBJ2-3; TRBD2 was called by the table and not checked on the DNA. TRBV1 is a pseudogene locus. This CDR3 has 15 residues. The CDR3 nucleotides read TGCACCAGCAGCCCTTTACCGGGACTAAAAGATACGCAGTATTTT. Amino acids: CTSSPLPGLKDTQYF.

The V and J genes are TRBV20-1 and TRBJ2-1; TRBD2 matches at 7 bases. CDR3 length: 12 residues. Per germline, CDR1 DFQATT and CDR2 SNEGSKA (reference sequence). V shed 3 bases, J shed 4 bases, and the junction held 0 bases outside the gene matches. The CDR3 region is CSARRGYNEQFF. CDR3 nucleotides: TGCAGTGCTAGGCGGGGGTACAATGAGCAGTTCTTC.

The rearrangement links TRBV7-3 to TRBJ2-1; TRBD1 is a possible D gene (6 bases). Germline lookup yields CDR1 SGHTA and CDR2 FQGTGA. V shed 8 bases and J shed 6 bases, with 20 bases lying between them. The CDR3 length is 15 residues. The CDR3 nucleotides are TGTGCCAGCTCACCGGCCACAGGGTCATTCAATGAGCAGTTCTTC. Encoded protein: CASSPATGSFNEQFF. Full variable domain (remainder filled in from reference TRBV7-3 and TRBJ2-1): GAGVSQTPSNKVTEKGKYVELRCDPISGHTALYWYRQSLGQGPEFLIYFQGTGAADDSGLPNDRFFAVRPEGSVSTLKIQRTERGDSAVYLCASSPATGSFNEQFFGPGTRLTVL.

This clonotype was detected a few times. The chain uses TRBV7-3 and TRBJ2-5, with TRBD1 matching over 7 bases. This CDR3 comprises 14 residues. The germline CDR1 and CDR2 sequences are SGHTA and FQGTGA. V gave up 5 bases and J gave up 0 bases; unmatched junction bases: 3. CDR3 in DNA: TGTGCCAGCAGCGAACAGGGGTACCAAGAGACCCAGTACTTC. Residues: CASSEQGYQETQYF.